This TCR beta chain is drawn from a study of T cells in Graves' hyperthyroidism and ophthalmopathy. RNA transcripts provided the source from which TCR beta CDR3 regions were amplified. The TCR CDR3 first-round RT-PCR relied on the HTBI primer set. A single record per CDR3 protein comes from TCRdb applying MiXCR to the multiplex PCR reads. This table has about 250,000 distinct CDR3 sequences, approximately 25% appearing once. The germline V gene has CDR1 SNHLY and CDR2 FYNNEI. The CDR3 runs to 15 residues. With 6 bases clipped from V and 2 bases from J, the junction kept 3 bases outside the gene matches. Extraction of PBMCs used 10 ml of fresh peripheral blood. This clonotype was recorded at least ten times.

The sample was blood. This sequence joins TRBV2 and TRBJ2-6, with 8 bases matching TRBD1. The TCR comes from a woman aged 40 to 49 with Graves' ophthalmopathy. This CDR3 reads CASRDRVTGANVLTF. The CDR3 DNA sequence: TGTGCCAGCAGGGACAGGGTGACTGGGGCCAACGTCCTGACTTTC. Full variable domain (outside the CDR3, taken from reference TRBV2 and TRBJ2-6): EPEVTQTPSHQVTQMGQEVILRCVPISNHLYFYWYRQILGQKVEFLVSFYNNEISEKSEIFDDQFSVERPDGSNFTLKIRSTKLEDSAMYFCASRDRVTGANVLTFGAGSRLTVL.